This record covers a single TCR beta chain. Its antigen is not known. This entry comes from a study of cytomegalovirus exposure and HLA in healthy donors. Study-level findings and limits: In most subjects, TCR beta sequences reportedly gave accurate predictions of HLA-A and HLA-B alleles.

60 Vbeta and 13 Jbeta primers were used in PCR. Method: immunoSEQ multiplex PCR; TCRdb's copy keeps in-frame clones and lacks some. The sample shows about 110,000 clones, 80% of them seen only once. The germline gives CDR1 MNHEY, CDR2 SMNVEV (reference sequence). V gave up 3 bases and J gave up 5 bases, with 13 bases separating them. The CDR3 has 14 amino acids. The sequence derives from a woman aged 55-69 years in good health and CMV-seropositive. V is TRBV27 and J is TRBJ1-1, with D tentatively TRBD1 (5 bases). The sequencing input was PBMCs. CDR3: CASSFAGPGTEAFF. CDR3 nucleotide sequence: TGTGCCAGCAGTTTCGCGGGACCTGGTACTGAAGCTTTCTTT.